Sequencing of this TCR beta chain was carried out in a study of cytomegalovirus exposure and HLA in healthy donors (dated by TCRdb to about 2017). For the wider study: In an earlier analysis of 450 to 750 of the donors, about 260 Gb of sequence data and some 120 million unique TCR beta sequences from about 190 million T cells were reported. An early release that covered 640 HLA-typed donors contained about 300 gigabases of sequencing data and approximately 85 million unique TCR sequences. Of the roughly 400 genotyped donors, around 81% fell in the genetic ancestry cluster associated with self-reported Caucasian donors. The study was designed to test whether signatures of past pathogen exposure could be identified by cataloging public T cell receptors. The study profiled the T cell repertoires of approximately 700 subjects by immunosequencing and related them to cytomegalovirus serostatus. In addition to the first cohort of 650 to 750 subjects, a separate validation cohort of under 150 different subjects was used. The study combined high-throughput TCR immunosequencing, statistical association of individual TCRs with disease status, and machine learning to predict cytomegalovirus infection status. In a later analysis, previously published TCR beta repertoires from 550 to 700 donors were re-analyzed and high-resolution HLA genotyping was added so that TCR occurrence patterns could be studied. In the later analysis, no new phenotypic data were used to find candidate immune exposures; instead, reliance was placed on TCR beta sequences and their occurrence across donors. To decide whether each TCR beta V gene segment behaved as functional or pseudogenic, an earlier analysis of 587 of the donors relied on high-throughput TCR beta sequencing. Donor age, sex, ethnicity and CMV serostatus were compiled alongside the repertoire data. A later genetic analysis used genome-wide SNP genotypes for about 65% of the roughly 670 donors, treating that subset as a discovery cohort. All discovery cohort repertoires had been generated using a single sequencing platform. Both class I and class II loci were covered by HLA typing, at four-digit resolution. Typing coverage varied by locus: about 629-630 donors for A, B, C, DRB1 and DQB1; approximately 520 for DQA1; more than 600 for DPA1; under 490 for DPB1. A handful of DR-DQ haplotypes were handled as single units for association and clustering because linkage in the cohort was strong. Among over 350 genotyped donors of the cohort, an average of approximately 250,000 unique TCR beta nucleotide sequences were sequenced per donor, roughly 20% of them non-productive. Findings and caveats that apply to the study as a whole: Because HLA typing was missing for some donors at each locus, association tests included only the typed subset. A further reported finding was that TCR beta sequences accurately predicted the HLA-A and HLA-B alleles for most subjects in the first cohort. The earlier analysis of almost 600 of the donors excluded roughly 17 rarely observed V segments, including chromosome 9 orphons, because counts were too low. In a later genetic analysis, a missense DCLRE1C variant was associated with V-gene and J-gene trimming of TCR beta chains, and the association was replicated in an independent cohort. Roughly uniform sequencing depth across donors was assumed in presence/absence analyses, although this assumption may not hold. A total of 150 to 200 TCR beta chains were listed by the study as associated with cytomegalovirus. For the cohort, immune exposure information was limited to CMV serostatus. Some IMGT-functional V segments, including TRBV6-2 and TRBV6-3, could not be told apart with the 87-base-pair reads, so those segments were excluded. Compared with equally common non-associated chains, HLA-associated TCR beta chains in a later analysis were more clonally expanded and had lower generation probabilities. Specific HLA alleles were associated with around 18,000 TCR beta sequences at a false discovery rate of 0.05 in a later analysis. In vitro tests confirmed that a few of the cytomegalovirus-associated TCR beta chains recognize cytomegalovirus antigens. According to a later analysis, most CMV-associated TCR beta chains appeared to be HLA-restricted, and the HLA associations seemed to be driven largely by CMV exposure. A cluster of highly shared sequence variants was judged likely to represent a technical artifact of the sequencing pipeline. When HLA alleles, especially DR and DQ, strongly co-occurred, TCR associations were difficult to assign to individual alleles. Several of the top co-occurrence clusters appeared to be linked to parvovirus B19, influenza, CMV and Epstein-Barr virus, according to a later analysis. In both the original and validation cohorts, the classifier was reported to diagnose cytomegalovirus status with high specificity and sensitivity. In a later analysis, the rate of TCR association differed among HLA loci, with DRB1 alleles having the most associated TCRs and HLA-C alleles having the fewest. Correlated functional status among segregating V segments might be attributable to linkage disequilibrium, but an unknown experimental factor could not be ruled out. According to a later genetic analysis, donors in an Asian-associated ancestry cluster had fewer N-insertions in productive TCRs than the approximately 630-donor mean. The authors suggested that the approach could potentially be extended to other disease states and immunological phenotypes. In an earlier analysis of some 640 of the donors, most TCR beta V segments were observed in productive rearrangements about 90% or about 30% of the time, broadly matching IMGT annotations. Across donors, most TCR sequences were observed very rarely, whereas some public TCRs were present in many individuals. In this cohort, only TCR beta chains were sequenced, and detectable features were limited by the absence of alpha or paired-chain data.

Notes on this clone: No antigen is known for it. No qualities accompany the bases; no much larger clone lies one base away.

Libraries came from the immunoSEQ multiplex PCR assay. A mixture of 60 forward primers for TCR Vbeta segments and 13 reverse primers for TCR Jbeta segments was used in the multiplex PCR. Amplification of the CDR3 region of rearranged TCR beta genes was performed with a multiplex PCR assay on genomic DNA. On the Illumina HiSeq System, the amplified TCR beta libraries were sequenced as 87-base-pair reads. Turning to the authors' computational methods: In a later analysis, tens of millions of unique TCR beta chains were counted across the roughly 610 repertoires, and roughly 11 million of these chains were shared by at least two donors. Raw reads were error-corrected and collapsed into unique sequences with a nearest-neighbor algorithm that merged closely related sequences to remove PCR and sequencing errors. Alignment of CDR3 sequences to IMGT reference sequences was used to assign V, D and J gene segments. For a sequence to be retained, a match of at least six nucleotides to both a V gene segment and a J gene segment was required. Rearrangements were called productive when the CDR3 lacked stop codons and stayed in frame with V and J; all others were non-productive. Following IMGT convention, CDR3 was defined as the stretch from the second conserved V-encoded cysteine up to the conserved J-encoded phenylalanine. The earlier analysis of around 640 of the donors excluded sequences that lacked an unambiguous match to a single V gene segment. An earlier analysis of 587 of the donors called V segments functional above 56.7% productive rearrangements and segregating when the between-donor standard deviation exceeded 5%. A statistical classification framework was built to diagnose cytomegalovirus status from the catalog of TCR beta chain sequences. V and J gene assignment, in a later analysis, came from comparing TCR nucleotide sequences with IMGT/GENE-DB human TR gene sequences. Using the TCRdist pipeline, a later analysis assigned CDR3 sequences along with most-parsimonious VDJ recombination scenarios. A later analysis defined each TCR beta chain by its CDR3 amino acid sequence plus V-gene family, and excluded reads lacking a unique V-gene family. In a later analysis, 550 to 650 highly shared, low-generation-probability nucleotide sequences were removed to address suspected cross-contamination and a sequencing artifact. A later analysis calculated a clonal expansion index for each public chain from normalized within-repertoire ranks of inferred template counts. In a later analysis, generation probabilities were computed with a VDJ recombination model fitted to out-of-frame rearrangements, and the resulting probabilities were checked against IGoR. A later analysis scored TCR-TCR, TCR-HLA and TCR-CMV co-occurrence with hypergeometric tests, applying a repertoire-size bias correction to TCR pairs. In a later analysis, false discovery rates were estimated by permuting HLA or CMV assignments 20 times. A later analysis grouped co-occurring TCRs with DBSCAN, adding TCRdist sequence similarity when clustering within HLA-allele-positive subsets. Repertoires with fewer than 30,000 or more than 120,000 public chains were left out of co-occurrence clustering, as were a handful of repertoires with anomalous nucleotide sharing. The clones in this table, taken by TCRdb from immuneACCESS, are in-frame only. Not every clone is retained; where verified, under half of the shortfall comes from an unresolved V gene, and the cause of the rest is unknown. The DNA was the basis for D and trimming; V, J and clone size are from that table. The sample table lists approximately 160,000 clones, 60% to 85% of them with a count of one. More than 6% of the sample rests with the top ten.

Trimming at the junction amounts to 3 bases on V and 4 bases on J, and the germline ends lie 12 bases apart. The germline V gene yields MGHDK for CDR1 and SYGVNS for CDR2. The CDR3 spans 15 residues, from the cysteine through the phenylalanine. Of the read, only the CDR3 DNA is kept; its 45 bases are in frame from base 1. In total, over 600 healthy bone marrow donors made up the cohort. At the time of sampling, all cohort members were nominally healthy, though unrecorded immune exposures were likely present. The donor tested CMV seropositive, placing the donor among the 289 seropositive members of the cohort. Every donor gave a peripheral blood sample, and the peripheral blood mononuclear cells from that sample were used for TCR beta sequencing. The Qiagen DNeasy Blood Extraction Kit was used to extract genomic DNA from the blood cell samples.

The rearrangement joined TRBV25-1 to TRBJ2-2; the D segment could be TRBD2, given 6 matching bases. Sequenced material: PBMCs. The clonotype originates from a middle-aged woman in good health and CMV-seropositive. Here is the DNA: TGTGCCAGCAGTGACCCCTCCGGGGGCACCGGGGAGCTGTTTTTT. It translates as CASSDPSGGTGELFF.